These T cell receptor beta chains were read from a single sample in a study of T cells in Graves' hyperthyroidism and ophthalmopathy. TCRdb independently ran MiXCR on the multiplex PCR reads; one entry per CDR3 protein. The sample shows 650,000 to 850,000 distinct CDR3 sequences, roughly 20% of them seen only once. Material for sequencing was blood. The receptors stem from a woman aged 45-59 years with Graves' hyperthyroidism that later progressed to Graves' ophthalmopathy. Each CDR3 is given with its conserved first and last residue. The D gene is left open where the match is weak. Rows give clone size only sometimes, using once, few, many, or a class for an expanded clone.

j_gene	v_gene	abundance	d_gene	CDR3aa	CDR3nt
TRBJ1-1	TRBV2	many	NA	CASRTRQANTEAFF	TGTGCCAGCAGGACGAGACAGGCCAACACTGAAGCTTTCTTT
TRBJ2-5	TRBV7-9	NA	NA	CASSLEEGEAQYF	TGTGCCAGCAGCTTAGAGGAGGGAGAGGCCCAGTACTTC
TRBJ1-2	TRBV20-1	NA	NA	CSAWPDSTRVYGYTF	TGCAGTGCTTGGCCCGACAGCACGAGAGTCTATGGCTACACCTTC
TRBJ1-6	TRBV20-1	NA	TRBD1	CSARERLGGQGYLPLHF	TGCAGTGCTAGAGAGCGGTTGGGGGGACAGGGGTATCTTCCCCTCCACTTT
TRBJ2-5	TRBV12-3/TRBV12-4	many	NA	CASRPFGGDQETQYF	TGTGCCAGCAGGCCCTTTGGAGGGGACCAAGAGACCCAGTACTTC
TRBJ2-1	TRBV11-2	many	NA	CASSLGSRLVSSYNEQFF	TGTGCCAGCAGCTTAGGTTCCAGGTTGGTGAGCTCCTACAATGAGCAGTTCTTC
TRBJ1-4	TRBV2	many	TRBD1	CASSRDRGPEKLFF	TGTGCCAGCAGTCGGGACAGGGGTCCCGAAAAACTGTTTTTT
TRBJ1-5	TRBV7-9	few	NA	CASSFGPSNQPQHF	TGTGCCAGCAGCTTCGGGCCTAGCAATCAGCCCCAGCATTTT
TRBJ2-2	TRBV19	NA	TRBD2	CASSIPGLAGWTGELFF	TGTGCCAGTAGTATCCCTGGGCTAGCGGGTTGGACCGGGGAGCTGTTTTTT
TRBJ1-4	TRBV6-1	many	NA	CASRGVLEKLFF	TGTGCCAGCAGGGGGGTCCTGGAAAAACTGTTTTTT
TRBJ1-2	TRBV19	NA	NA	CASSYGLRGYTF	TGTGCCAGTAGTTACGGACTGAGGGGCTACACCTTC
TRBJ2-5	TRBV7-9	NA	TRBD2	CASSLDVAGGILQETQYF	TGTGCCAGCAGCTTAGATGTAGCGGGGGGGATACTTCAAGAGACCCAGTACTTC
TRBJ2-2	TRBV20-1	few	NA	CSARGRVEDTGELFF	TGCAGTGCTAGAGGCAGGGTTGAGGACACCGGGGAGCTGTTTTTT
TRBJ1-2	TRBV5-4	few	NA	CASSTQTYGYTF	TGTGCCAGCAGCACACAGACCTATGGCTACACCTTC
TRBJ1-3	TRBV3-1	many	NA	CASSPNFSGNTIYF	TGTGCCAGCAGCCCCAATTTTTCTGGAAACACCATATATTTT
TRBJ2-2	TRBV20-1	many	NA	CSARDYRGANTGELFF	TGCAGTGCTAGAGATTACCGGGGAGCGAACACCGGGGAGCTGTTTTTT
TRBJ1-5	TRBV3-1	many	NA	CASSQAAKGNQPQHF	TGTGCCAGCAGCCAGGCTGCTAAGGGGAATCAGCCCCAGCATTTT
TRBJ2-5	TRBV5-1	few	NA	CASSYIGETQYF	TGCGCCAGCAGTTATATCGGGGAGACCCAGTACTTC
TRBJ2-5	TRBV20-1	few	TRBD2	CSARLAFRQETQYF	TGCAGTGCCAGACTAGCGTTTCGACAAGAGACCCAGTACTTC
TRBJ1-6	TRBV7-2	NA	TRBD1	CASSSPSGQVWSPLHF	TGTGCCAGCAGCTCACCTTCGGGACAGGTCTGGTCACCCCTCCACTTT
TRBJ1-1	TRBV20-1	NA	NA	CSVTRLNTEAFF	TGCAGTGTCACACGTCTGAACACTGAAGCTTTCTTT
TRBJ1-1	TRBV3-1	NA	NA	CVSSQDSGWSTEAFF	TGTGTTAGCAGCCAAGATTCAGGTTGGAGCACTGAAGCTTTCTTT
TRBJ1-1	TRBV6-1	NA	NA	CASSEVRVGTEAFF	TGTGCCAGCAGTGAAGTCAGGGTGGGCACTGAAGCTTTCTTT
TRBJ2-5	TRBV11-2	many	NA	CASSLVGDAQETQYF	TGTGCCAGCAGCTTAGTAGGGGACGCCCAAGAGACCCAGTACTTC
TRBJ2-7	TRBV14	NA	NA	CASSQVQGGLEQYF	TGTGCCAGCAGCCAAGTCCAGGGGGGTTTGGAGCAGTACTTC
TRBJ2-1	TRBV10-3	once	NA	CAISDNKPRSYNEQFF	TGTGCCATCAGTGACAACAAACCAAGGTCCTACAATGAGCAGTTCTTC
TRBJ1-2	TRBV6-1	NA	NA	CASSEAGSNYGYTF	TGTGCCAGCAGTGAAGCGGGCAGTAACTATGGCTACACCTTC
TRBJ1-3	TRBV5-1	many	NA	CASSLDGNTIYF	TGCGCCAGCAGCTTGGATGGAAACACCATATATTTT
TRBJ1-5	TRBV2	many	NA	CASSEMRDDQPQHF	TGTGCCAGCAGTGAAATGAGGGATGATCAGCCCCAGCATTTT
TRBJ1-2	TRBV5-5	few	TRBD1	CASSQEPGTVLENYGYTF	TGTGCCAGCAGCCAAGAACCCGGGACAGTTCTCGAAAACTATGGCTACACCTTC
TRBJ1-2	TRBV20-1	many	NA	CSAPREDGGMDGYTF	TGCAGTGCTCCCCGTGAAGATGGGGGGATGGATGGCTACACCTTC
TRBJ2-7	TRBV27	many	TRBD1	CASSSTGSSYEQYF	TGTGCCAGCAGTTCGACAGGGAGCTCCTACGAGCAGTACTTC
TRBJ2-7	TRBV7-2	many	NA	CASSLSMGRLEQYF	TGTGCCAGCAGCTTGTCCATGGGGCGGCTCGAGCAGTACTTC
TRBJ1-5	TRBV6-1	NA	TRBD1	CASSRQGGTPQHF	TGTGCCAGCAGCCGACAGGGGGGGACGCCCCAGCATTTT
TRBJ2-7	TRBV4-1	few	TRBD1	CASWTGEEWDEQYF	TGCGCCAGCTGGACAGGGGAGGAATGGGACGAGCAGTACTTC
TRBJ1-6	TRBV19	NA	NA	CASTLSNRAGDSPLHF	TGTGCCAGTACCCTCTCGAACAGGGCTGGAGATTCACCCCTCCACTTT
TRBJ1-2	TRBV2	few	NA	CASSEMKGNYGYTF	TGTGCCAGCAGTGAGATGAAGGGGAATTATGGCTACACCTTC
TRBJ1-1	TRBV20-1	few	NA	CSARDPQGSTEAFF	TGCAGTGCTAGAGATCCCCAGGGCAGCACTGAAGCTTTCTTT
TRBJ1-1	TRBV7-2	many	TRBD1	CASSSDSGTETVEAFF	TGTGCCAGCAGCTCAGATTCCGGGACAGAAACTGTTGAAGCTTTCTTT
TRBJ1-5	TRBV9	many	NA	CASSVGMGSNQPQHF	TGTGCCAGCAGCGTAGGAATGGGAAGCAATCAGCCCCAGCATTTT
TRBJ2-7	TRBV27	few	NA	CASSLRVPYEQYF	TGTGCCAGCAGTTTGAGGGTCCCCTACGAGCAGTACTTC
TRBJ2-3	TRBV30	many	NA	CAWSQEGFSTDTQYF	TGTGCCTGGAGCCAAGAGGGCTTTTCCACAGATACGCAGTATTTT
TRBJ2-7	TRBV7-3	NA	TRBD1	CASSSSGTGLHEQYF	TGTGCCAGCAGCTCAAGCGGGACAGGGCTCCACGAGCAGTACTTC
TRBJ2-7	TRBV11-3	many	NA	CASSLTAGGTYEQYF	TGTGCCAGCAGCTTAACGGCAGGTGGGACCTACGAGCAGTACTTC
TRBJ1-2	TRBV24-1	NA	TRBD1	CATSDSPGQGEYGYTF	TGTGCCACCAGTGATTCGCCAGGACAGGGAGAATATGGCTACACCTTC
TRBJ2-3	TRBV12-3/TRBV12-4	many	NA	CASSLSFGGAPDTQYF	TGTGCCAGCAGTTTGTCTTTTGGGGGGGCCCCAGATACGCAGTATTTT
TRBJ1-1	TRBV19	few	TRBD1	CASKVQGQGKNTEAFF	TGTGCCAGTAAGGTGCAGGGACAGGGGAAGAACACTGAAGCTTTCTTT
TRBJ2-1	TRBV7-9	few	TRBD1	CASSLVAAGGAGNEQFF	TGTGCCAGCAGCTTAGTAGCAGCAGGGGGCGCCGGCAATGAGCAGTTCTTC